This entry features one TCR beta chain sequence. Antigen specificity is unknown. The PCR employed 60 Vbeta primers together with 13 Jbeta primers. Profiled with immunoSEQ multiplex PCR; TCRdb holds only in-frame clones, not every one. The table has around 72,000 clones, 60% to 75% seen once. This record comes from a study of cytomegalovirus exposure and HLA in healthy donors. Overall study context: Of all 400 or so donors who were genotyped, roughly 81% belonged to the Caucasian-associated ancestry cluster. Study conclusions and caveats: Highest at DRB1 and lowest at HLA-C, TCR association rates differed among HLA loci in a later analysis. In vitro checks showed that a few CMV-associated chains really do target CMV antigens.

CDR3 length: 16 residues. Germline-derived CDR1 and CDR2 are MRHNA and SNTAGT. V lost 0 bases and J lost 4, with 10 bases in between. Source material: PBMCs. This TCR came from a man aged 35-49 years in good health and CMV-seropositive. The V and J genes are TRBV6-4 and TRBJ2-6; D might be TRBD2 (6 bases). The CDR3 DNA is TGTGCCAGCAGTGACTCTGGGGGGTCCGGGGCCAACGTCCTGACTTTC. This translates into CASSDSGGSGANVLTF.